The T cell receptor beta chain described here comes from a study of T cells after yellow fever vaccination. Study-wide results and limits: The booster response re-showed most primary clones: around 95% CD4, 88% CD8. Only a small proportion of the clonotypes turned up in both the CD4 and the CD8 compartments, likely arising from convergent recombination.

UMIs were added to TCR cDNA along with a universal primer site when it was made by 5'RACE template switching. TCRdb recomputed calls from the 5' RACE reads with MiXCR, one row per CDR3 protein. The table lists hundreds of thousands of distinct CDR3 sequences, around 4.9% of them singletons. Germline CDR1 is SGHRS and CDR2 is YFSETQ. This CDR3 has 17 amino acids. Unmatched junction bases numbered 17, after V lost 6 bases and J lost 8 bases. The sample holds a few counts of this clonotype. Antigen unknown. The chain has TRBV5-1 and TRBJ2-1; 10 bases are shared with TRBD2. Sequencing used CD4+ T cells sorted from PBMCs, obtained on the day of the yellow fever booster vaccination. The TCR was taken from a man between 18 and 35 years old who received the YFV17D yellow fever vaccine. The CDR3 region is CASTFRAGGPGLDEQFF. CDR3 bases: TGCGCCAGCACCTTCCGAGCGGGGGGGCCTGGTCTCGATGAGCAGTTCTTC.